Listed below are T cell receptor beta chains from one sample, sequenced in a study of shared clonotypes between healthy human individuals. Clones were read by immunoSEQ multiplex PCR, and TCRdb kept only the in-frame ones, dropping some. The table shows roughly 590,000 clones, with roughly 95% occurring only once. Material: naive CD8+ T cells sorted from blood. The receptors come from a woman aged 25 to 45 in good health. Each CDR3 is given with its conserved first and last residue. D genes are given only for firm matches. For some rows the clone size is stated as once, few or many, or as a class when expanded; others skip it.

CASSDSMRRGNEQFF	TGTGCCAGCAGTGACTCTATGAGGAGGGGGAATGAGCAGTTCTTC	NA	NA	TRBV6-4	15	TRBJ2-1
CASSGVVTSTDTQYF	TGTGCCAGCAGTGGCGTTGTCACTAGCACAGATACGCAGTATTTT	NA	NA	TRBV2	15	TRBJ2-3
CASRSRDSMYNEQFF	TGCGCCAGCAGGTCCCGGGACAGTATGTACAATGAGCAGTTCTTC	TRBD1	NA	TRBV4-1	15	TRBJ2-1
CASSSGQIFRSPLHF	TGTGCCAGCAGTTCGGGACAGATTTTTAGATCACCCCTCCACTTT	TRBD1	NA	TRBV27	15	TRBJ1-6
CASSDLGGEDTQYF	TGTGCCAGCAGTGATTTGGGTGGAGAGGATACGCAGTATTTT	NA	NA	TRBV2	14	TRBJ2-3
CASSHGTYSHEQYF	TGTGCCAGCAGCCATGGGACTTATTCCCACGAGCAGTACTTC	NA	NA	TRBV11-2	14	TRBJ2-7
CASSPTGGPYEQYF	TGCGCCAGCAGCCCGACTGGGGGGCCCTACGAGCAGTACTTC	NA	once	TRBV4-1	14	TRBJ2-7
CASRGGLAVRSYEQYF	TGCGCCTCACGGGGGGGACTAGCGGTGAGATCCTACGAGCAGTACTTC	TRBD2	NA	TRBV10-2	16	TRBJ2-7
CASSYTEAYEQYF	TGTGCCAGTAGTTATACGGAAGCCTACGAGCAGTACTTC	NA	NA	TRBV19	13	TRBJ2-7
CASINGQGAIGELFF	TGTGCCAGCATCAATGGACAGGGGGCCATCGGGGAGCTGTTTTTT	TRBD1	NA	TRBV6-6	15	TRBJ2-2
CASSLFSGGIYEQYF	TGTGCCAGCAGTTTATTCTCAGGGGGCATATACGAGCAGTACTTC	TRBD1	NA	TRBV28	15	TRBJ2-7
CASKGKGGETQYF	TGTGCCAGTAAGGGTAAGGGAGGAGAGACCCAGTACTTC	NA	NA	TRBV19	13	TRBJ2-5
CASSLARGILEQYF	TGTGCCAGCAGCTTAGCCCGAGGGATCCTGGAGCAGTACTTC	NA	NA	TRBV7-9	14	TRBJ2-7
CASSGGQVTDTQYF	TGTGCCAGCAGTGGCGGACAGGTCACAGATACGCAGTATTTT	TRBD1	NA	TRBV27	14	TRBJ2-3
CASSHRLAGSLYEQYF	TGCGCCAGCAGCCATAGACTAGCGGGAAGCCTCTACGAGCAGTACTTC	TRBD2	NA	TRBV4-1	16	TRBJ2-7
CASSLEQETQYF	TGCGCCAGCAGCTTGGAACAAGAGACCCAGTACTTC	NA	NA	TRBV5-1	12	TRBJ2-5
CASTPQEDTQYF	TGTGCCAGCACCCCCCAGGAAGATACGCAGTATTTT	NA	once	TRBV2	12	TRBJ2-3
CASSLGETSGYTF	TGTGCCAGCAGCTTAGGGGAGACGTCCGGCTACACCTTC	NA	NA	TRBV7-9	13	TRBJ1-2
CASQFAGINQPQHF	TGTGCCAGCCAGTTTGCGGGAATTAATCAGCCCCAGCATTTT	NA	NA	TRBV28	14	TRBJ1-5
CASSEWGINYGYTF	TGTGCCAGCAGTGAATGGGGGATTAACTATGGCTACACCTTC	NA	NA	TRBV2	14	TRBJ1-2
CASSPGGKFSYEQYF	TGTGCCAGCAGCCCGGGGGGGAAGTTCTCCTACGAGCAGTACTTC	TRBD2	NA	TRBV9	15	TRBJ2-7
CASSQGLAGGRATDTQYF	TGTGCCAGCAGCCAGGGACTAGCGGGAGGGCGAGCCACAGATACGCAGTATTTT	TRBD2	NA	TRBV7-8	18	TRBJ2-3
CASSVEKQVNTEAFF	TGTGCCAGCAGCGTAGAGAAACAGGTGAACACTGAAGCTTTCTTT	NA	NA	TRBV9	15	TRBJ1-1
CASSEGTGDYEQYF	TGTGCCAGCAGTGAGGGTACGGGCGACTACGAGCAGTACTTC	NA	NA	TRBV25-1	14	TRBJ2-7
CASSSQTDTQYF	TGTGCCAGTAGCAGCCAAACAGATACGCAGTATTTT	NA	once	TRBV27	12	TRBJ2-3
CASSNPVWGSSYNEQFF	TGTGCCAGCAGCAACCCTGTATGGGGAAGCTCCTACAATGAGCAGTTCTTC	NA	NA	TRBV9	17	TRBJ2-1
CASSPQGIYGYTF	TGTGCCAGCAGCCCACAGGGAATCTATGGCTACACCTTC	NA	NA	TRBV7-9	13	TRBJ1-2
CARGGVNIQPQHF	TGTGCCAGGGGAGGGGTAAATATTCAGCCCCAGCATTTT	NA	once	TRBV21-1	13	TRBJ1-5
CASSFLGLAGGPGEQYF	TGTGCCAGCAGTTTTTTGGGCCTAGCGGGAGGGCCTGGTGAGCAGTACTTC	TRBD2	NA	TRBV28	17	TRBJ2-7
CASSVVGLAGNEQFF	TGTGCCAGCAGCGTAGTAGGACTAGCGGGAAATGAGCAGTTCTTC	TRBD2	NA	TRBV9	15	TRBJ2-1
CASSFGFAGGPQETQYF	TGTGCCAGCAGCTTCGGTTTTGCGGGAGGGCCCCAAGAGACCCAGTACTTC	TRBD2	NA	TRBV11-2	17	TRBJ2-5